The clone carrying this TCR beta chain was seen just once. This CDR3 is 14 amino acids long. V was clipped by 2 bases and J by 2 bases, with 10 bases between them. CDR1 KGHSH and CDR2 LQKENI come from the germline V gene. With random hexamers, reverse transcription was performed on 0.5 to 1 ug of RNA. TCRdb itself ran the immunoSEQ multiplex PCR reads through MiXCR, one entry per CDR3 protein. The sample lists 95,000 to 150,000 distinct CDR3 sequences; 85% to 95% were seen once. The data are from a study of CD8 T cells in Susac syndrome. This sequence joins TRBV18 and TRBJ2-7; D remains ambiguous. Sequencing input: CD8+ T cells from PBMCs. The origin of this receptor is a human donor with Susac syndrome. The CDR3 bases are TGTGCCAGCTCACCAGGCCCAGGCACCTACGAGCAGTACTTC. Protein sequence: CASSPGPGTYEQYF.